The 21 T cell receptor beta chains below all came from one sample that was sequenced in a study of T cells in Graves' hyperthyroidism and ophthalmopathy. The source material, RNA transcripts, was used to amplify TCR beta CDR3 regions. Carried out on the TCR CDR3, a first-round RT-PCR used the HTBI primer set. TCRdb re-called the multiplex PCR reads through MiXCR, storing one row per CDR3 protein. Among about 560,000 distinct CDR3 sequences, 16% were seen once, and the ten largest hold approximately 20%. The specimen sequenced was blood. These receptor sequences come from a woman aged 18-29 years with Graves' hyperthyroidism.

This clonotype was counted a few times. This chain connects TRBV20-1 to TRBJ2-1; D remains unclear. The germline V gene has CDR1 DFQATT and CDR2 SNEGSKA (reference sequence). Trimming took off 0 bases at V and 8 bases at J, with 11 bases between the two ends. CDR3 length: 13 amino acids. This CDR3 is CSARDPRRDEQFF. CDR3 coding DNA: TGCAGTGCTAGAGATCCCCGGCGAGATGAGCAGTTCTTC.

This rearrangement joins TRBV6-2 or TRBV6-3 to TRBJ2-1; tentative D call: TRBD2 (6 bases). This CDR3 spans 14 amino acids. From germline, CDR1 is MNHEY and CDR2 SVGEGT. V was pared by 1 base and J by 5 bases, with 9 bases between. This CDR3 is CASSYLAADNEQFF. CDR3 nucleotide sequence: TGTGCCAGCAGTTACTTAGCGGCCGACAATGAGCAGTTCTTC.

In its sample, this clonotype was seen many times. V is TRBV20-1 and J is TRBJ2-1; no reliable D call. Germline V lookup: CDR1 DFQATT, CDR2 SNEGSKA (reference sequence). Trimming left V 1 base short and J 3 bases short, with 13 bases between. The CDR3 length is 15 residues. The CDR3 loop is CSARVSAPFYNEQFF. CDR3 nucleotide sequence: TGCAGTGCTAGAGTATCTGCCCCCTTCTACAATGAGCAGTTCTTC.

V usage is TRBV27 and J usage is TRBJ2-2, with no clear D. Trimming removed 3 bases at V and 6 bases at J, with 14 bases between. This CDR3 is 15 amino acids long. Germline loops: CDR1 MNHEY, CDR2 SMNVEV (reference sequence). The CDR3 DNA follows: TGTGCCAGCAGTTTCAACATCCCCACGGCCGGGGAGCTGTTTTTT. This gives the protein CASSFNIPTAGELFF.

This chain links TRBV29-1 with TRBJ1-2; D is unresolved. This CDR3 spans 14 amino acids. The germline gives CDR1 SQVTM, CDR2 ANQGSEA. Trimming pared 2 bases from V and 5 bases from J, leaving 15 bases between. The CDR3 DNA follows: TGCAGCGTTGAATCTGCGGGAGGCGGGTATGGCTACACCTTC. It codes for CSVESAGGGYGYTF.

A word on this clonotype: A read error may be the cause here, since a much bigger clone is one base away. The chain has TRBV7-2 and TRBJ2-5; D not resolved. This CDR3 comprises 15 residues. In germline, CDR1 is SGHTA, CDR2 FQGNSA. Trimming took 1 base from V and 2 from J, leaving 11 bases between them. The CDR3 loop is CASSLVTRRQETQYF. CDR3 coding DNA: TGTGCCAGCAGCTTAGTAACCAGGCGACAAGAGACCCAGTACTTC.

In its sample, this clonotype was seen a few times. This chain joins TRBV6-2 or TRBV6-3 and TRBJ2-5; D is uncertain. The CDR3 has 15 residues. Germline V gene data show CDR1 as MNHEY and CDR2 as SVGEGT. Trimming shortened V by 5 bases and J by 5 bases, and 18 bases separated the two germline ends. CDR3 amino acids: CASSGVSHSRETQYF. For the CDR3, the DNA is TGTGCCAGCAGTGGGGTGAGCCATTCTCGGGAGACCCAGTACTTC.

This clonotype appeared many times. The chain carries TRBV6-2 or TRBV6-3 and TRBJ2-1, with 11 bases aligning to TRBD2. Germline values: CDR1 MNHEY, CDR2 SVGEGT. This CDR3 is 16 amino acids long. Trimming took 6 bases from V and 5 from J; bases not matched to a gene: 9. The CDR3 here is CASSKLAGAIHNEQFF. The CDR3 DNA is TGTGCCAGCAGCAAACTAGCGGGAGCCATTCACAATGAGCAGTTCTTC.

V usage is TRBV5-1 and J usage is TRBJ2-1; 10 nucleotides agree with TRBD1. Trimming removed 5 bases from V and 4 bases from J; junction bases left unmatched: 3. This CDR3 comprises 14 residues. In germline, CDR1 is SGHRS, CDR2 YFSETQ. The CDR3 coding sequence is TGCGCCAGCAGACAGGGACAGGGGTACAATGAGCAGTTCTTC. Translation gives CASRQGQGYNEQFF.

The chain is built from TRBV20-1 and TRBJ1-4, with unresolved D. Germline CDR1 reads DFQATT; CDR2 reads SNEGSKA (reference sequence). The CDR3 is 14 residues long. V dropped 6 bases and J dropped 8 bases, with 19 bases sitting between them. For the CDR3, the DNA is TGCAGTGCAGGGAGCCCCTCCGGTAGGGAAAAACTGTTTTTT. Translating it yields CSAGSPSGREKLFF.

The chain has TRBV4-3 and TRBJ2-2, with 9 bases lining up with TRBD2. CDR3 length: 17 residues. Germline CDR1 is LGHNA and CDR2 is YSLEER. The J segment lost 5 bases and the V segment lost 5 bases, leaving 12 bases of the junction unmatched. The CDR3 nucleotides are TGCGCCAGCAGCGGTCTCTCCGGGACTAGCCCTACCGGGGAGCTGTTTTTT. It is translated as CASSGLSGTSPTGELFF.

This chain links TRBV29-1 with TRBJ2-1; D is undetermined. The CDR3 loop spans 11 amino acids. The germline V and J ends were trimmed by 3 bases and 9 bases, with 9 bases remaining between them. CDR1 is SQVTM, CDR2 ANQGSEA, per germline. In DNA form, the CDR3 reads TGCAGCGTTGAGCGTTGGCCTGAGCAGTTCTTC. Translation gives CSVERWPEQFF.

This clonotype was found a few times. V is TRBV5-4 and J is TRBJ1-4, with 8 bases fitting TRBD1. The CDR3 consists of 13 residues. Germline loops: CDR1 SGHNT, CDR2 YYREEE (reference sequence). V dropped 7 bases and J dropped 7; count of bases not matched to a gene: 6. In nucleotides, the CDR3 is TGTGCCAGCGGGACAGGAAGAGGTGAAAAACTGTTTTTT. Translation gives CASGTGRGEKLFF.

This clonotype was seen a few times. This CDR3 is CASSLEGYGEQYF. In DNA form, the CDR3 reads TGTGCCAGCAGCTTAGAAGGGTATGGAGAGCAGTACTTC. The rearrangement links TRBV7-9 to TRBJ2-7; D is unclear. The ends were cut back, 1 base at V and 7 bases at J, with 11 bases in the middle. CDR1 SEHNR and CDR2 FQNEAQ come from the germline V gene (reference sequence). The CDR3 runs 13 residues.

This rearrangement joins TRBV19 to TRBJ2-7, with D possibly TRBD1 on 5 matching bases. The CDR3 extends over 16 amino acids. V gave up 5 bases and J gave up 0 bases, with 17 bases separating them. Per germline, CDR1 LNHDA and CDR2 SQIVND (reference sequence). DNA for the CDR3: TGTGCCAGTAGTCCCCTGGCGGCAGGGCCCTCCTACGAGCAGTACTTC. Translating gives CASSPLAAGPSYEQYF.

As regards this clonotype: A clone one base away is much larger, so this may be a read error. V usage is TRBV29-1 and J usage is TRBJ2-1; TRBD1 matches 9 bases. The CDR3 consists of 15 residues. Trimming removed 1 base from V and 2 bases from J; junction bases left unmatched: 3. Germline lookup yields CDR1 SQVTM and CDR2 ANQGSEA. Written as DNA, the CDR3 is TGCAGCGTTGAAGGCGGGACAGGGCCCTACAATGAGCAGTTCTTC. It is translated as CSVEGGTGPYNEQFF.

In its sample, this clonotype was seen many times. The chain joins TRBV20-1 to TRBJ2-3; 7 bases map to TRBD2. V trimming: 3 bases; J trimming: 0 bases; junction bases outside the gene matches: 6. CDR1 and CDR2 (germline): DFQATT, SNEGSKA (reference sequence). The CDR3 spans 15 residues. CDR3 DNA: TGCAGTGCTAGTGTTGTAGCGGGTAGCACAGATACGCAGTATTTT. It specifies CSASVVAGSTDTQYF.

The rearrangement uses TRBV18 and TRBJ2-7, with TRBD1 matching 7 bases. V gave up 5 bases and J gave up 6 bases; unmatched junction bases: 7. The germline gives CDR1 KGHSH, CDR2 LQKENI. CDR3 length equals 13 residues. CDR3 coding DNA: TGTGCCAGCTCATCTTTACAGGGGCGCGAGCAGTACTTC. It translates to CASSSLQGREQYF.

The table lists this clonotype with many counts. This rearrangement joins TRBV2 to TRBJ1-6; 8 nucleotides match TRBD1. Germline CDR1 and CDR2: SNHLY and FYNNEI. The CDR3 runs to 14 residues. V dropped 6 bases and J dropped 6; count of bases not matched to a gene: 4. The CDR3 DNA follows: TGTGCCAGCAGAGGACAGGGAGGTAATTCACCCCTCCACTTT. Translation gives CASRGQGGNSPLHF.

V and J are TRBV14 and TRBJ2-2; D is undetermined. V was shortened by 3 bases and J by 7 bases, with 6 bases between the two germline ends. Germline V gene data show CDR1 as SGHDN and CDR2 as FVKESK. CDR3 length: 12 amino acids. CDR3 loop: CASSQRNGELFF. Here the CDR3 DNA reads TGTGCCAGCAGCCAGAGGAACGGGGAGCTGTTTTTT.

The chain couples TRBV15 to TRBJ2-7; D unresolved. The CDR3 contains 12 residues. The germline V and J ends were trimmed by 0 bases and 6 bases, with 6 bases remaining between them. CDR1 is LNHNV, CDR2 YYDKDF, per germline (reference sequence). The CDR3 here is CATSRDFLEQYF. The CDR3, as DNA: TGTGCCACCAGCAGAGATTTTCTCGAGCAGTACTTC.